This T cell receptor (beta chain) was recorded in a study of human T cells and chemical hapten exposure. Turning to the study itself: Each patch test put 0.01% DPC on the upper back, and results were read at 6 days. Alopecia areata, totalis or universalis affected patients, mainly female.

Each CDR3 protein gets one entry after TCRdb re-called the RACE reads with MiXCR. In the table there are more than 300,000 distinct CDR3 sequences, 4.5% to 5.5% of which are singletons. Overall study results and limits: No change in TCRs above 1 in 1000 frequency was produced by DPC sensitization.

The time point is: pre-sensitization, week 0. Treatment described: therapeutic diphenylcyclopropenone sensitization with weekly scalp DPC. Each patch test followed a blood draw. This clonotype was counted many times. Antigen specificity is unknown. This receptor was taken from a woman aged 18-29 years with alopecia areata. Some clones in this sample may be carry-over from other donors' samples. The material sequenced was whole blood, taken in connection with sensitization to the hapten diphenylcyclopropenone (DPC).

The CDR3 region is CASSQGQGYRDTQYF. The CDR3 region has the DNA TGCGCCAGCAGCCAGGGACAGGGGTACAGAGATACGCAGTATTTT. This chain uses TRBV4-3 with TRBJ2-3; 10 nucleotides match TRBD1. Germline values: CDR1 LGHNA, CDR2 YSLEER. V trimming: 3 bases; J trimming: 5 bases; junction bases outside the gene matches: 5. This CDR3 has 15 amino acids.